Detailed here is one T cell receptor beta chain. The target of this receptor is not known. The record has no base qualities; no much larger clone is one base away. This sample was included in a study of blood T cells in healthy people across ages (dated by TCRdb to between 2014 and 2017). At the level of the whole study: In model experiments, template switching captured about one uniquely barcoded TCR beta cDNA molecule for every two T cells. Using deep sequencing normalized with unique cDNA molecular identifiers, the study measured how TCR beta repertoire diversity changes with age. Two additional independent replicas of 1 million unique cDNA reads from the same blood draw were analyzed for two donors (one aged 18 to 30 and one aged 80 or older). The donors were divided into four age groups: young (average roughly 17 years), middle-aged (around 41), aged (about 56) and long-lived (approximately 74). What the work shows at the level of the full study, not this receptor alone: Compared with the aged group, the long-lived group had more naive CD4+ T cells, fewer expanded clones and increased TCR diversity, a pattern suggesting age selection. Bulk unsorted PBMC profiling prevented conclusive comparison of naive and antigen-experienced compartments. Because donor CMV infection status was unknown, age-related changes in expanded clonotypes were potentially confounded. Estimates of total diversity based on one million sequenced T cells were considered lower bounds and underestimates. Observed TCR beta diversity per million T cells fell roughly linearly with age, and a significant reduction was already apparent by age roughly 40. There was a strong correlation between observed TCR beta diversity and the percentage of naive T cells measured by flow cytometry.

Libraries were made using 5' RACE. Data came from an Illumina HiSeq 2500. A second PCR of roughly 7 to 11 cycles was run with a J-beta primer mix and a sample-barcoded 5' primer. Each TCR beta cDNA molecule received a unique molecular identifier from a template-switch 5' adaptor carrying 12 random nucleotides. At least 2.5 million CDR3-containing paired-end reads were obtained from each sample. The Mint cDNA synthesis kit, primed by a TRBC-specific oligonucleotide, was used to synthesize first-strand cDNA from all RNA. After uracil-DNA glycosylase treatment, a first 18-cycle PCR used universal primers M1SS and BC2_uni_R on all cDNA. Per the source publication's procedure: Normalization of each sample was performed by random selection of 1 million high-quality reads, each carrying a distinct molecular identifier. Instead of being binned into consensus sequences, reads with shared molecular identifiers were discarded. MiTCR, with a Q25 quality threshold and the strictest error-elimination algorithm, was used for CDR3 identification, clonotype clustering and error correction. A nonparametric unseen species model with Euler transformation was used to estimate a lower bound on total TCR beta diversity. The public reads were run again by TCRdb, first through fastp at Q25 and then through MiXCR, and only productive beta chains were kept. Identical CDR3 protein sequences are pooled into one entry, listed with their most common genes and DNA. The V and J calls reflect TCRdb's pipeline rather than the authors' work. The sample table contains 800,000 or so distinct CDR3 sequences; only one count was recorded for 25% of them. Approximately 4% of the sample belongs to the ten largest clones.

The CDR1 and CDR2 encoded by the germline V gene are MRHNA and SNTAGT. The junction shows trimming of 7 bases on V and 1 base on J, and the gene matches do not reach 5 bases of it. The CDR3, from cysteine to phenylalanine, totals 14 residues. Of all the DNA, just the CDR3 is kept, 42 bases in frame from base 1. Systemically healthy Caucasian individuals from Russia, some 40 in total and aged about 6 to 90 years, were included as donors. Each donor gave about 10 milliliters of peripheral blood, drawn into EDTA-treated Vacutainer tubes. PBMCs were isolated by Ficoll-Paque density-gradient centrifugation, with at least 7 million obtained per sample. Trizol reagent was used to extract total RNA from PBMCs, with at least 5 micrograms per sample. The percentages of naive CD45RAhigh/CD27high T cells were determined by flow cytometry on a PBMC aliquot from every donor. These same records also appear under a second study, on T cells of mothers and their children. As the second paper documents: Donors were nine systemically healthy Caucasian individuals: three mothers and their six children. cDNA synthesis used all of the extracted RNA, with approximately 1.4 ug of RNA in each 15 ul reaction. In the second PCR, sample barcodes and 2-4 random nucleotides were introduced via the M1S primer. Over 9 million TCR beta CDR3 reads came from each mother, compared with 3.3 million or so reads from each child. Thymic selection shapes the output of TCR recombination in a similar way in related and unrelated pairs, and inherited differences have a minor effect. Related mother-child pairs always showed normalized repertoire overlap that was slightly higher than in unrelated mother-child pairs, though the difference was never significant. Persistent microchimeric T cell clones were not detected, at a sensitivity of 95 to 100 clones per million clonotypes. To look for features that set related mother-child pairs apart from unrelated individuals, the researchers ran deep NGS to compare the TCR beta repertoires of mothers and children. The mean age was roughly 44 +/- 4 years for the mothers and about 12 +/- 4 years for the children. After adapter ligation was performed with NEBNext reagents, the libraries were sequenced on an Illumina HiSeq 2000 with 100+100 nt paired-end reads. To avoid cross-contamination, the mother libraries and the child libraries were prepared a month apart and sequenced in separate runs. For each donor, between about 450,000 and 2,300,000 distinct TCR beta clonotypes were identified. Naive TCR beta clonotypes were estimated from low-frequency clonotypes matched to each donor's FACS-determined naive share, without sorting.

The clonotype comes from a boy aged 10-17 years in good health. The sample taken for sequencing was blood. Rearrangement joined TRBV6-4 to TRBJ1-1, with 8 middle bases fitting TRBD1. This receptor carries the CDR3 CASTQDRENTEAFF. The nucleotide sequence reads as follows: TGTGCCAGCACCCAGGACAGGGAGAACACTGAAGCTTTCTTT.